This T cell receptor beta chain was sequenced in a study of blood T cells in healthy people across ages. Then a second PCR, running about 7 to 11 cycles, was carried out with a sample-barcoded 5' primer and a J-beta primer mix. MiXCR, run by TCRdb on the 5' RACE reads, gives a single entry per CDR3 protein. The table lists about 1.8 million distinct CDR3 sequences, around 48% of them singletons. Germline CDR1 is SGHVS and CDR2 is FNYEAQ. This CDR3 is 16 amino acids long. V dropped 1 base and J dropped 0 bases, with 10 bases sitting between them. The TCR comes from a woman in her thirties or forties in good health. The V and J genes are TRBV7-6 and TRBJ2-1; D gene ambiguous. The specimen sequenced was blood. CDR3 protein: CASSLETWSSYNEQFF. CDR3 coding DNA: TGTGCCAGCAGCTTAGAAACCTGGAGCTCCTACAATGAGCAGTTCTTC.